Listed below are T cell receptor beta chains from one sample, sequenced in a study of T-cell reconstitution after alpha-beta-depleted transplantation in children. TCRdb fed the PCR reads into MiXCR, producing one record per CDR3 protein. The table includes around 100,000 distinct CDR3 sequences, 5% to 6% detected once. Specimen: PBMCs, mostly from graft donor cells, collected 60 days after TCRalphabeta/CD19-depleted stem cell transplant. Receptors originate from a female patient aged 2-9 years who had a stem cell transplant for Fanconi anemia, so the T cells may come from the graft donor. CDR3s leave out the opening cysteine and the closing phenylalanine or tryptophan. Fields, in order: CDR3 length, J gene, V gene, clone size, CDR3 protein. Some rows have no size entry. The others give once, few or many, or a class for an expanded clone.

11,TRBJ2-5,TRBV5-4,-,ASSFHGRETQY
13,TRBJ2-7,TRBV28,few,ASSLGGLAGREQY
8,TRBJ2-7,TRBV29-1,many,SVGEYEQY
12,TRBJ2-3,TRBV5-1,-,ASNGGQTTDTQY
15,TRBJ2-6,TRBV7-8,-,ASSPMLGVTGANVLT
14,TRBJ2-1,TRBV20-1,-,CAPNIGLEGYGEQF
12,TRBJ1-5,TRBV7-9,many,ASSHGTGNQPQH
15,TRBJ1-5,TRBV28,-,ASSIKLGQGVNQPQH
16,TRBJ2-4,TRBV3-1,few,ACSKEVYRDRAKNIQY
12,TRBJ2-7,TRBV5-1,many,ASSAFRADYEQY
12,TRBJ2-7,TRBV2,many,ASTQGLAGGLQY
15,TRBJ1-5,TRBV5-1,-,ASSFFPLDRSNQPQH
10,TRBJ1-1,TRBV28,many,ASSLVGTEAF
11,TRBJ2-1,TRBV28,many,ASSFSGQALWV
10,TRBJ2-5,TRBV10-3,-,AIREVGETQY
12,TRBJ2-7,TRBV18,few,ASSPLSGTYEQY
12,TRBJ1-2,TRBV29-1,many,SVYPNEVSYGYT
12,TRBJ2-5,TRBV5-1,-,ASSLVDREETQY
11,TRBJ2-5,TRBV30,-,AWSVVFGETQY
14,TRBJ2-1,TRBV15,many,ATSKGASGRGHEQF
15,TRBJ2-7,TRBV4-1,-,ASSQEVGTSGVYEQY
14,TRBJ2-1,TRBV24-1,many,ATSDPRDRGRRMQF
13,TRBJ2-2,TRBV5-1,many,ASSDFGGVPGELF
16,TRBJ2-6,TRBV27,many,ASSPPRLKEAGANVLT
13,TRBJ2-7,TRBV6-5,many,ASSYLYRGDPSQY
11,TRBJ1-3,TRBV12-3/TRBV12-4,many,ASSFSSGNTIY
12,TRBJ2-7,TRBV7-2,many,ASSSLAGGYEQY
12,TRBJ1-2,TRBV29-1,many,SAPGSGAHYGYT
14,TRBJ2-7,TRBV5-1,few,ASSLASSGGAYEQY
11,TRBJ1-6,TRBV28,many,ASSSDRYSPLH
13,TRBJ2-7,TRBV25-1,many,ASSESGTGAYEQY
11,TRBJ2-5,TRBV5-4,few,ASSLAVGETQY
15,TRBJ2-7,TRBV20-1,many,SARDQLRGLRPYEQY